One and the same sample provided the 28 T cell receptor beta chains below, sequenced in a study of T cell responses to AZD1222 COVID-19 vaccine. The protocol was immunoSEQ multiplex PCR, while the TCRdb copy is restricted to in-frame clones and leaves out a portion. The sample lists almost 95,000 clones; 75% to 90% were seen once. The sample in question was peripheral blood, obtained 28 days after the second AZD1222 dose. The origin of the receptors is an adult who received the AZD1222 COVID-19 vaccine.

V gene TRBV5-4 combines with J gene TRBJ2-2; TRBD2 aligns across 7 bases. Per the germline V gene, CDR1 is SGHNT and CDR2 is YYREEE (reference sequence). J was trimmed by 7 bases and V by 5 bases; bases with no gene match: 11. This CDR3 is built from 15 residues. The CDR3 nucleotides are TGTGCCAGCAGGACGCGGGAGCTCGAATACGGGGAGCTGTTTTTT. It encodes CASRTRELEYGELFF.

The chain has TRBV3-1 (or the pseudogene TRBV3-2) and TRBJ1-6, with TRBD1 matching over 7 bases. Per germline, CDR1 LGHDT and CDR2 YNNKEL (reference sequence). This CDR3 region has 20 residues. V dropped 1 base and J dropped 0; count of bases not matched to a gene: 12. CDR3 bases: TGTGCCAGCAGCCAAGTGCCGGCCCAGACAGGGAGCTCCTATAATTCACCCCTCCACTTT. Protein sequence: CASSQVPAQTGSSYNSPLHF.

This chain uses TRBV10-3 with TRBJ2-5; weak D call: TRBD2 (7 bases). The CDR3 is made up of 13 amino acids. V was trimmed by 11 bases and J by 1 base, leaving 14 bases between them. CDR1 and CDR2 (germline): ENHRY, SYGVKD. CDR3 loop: CAGQRDTQETQYF. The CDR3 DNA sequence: TGTGCCGGGCAGCGGGACACCCAAGAGACCCAGTACTTC.

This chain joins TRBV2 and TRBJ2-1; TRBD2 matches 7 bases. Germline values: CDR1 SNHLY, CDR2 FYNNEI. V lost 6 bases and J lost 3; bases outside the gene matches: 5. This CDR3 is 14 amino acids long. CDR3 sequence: CASRASGFYNEQFF. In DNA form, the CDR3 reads TGTGCCAGCAGAGCTAGCGGTTTCTACAATGAGCAGTTCTTC.

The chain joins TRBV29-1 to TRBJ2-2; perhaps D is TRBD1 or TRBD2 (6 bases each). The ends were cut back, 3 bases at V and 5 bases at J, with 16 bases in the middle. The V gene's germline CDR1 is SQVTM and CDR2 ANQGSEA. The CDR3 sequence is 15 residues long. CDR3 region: CSVDSGGRRTGELFF. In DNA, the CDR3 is TGCAGCGTTGATAGTGGGGGGCGTCGGACCGGGGAGCTGTTTTTT.

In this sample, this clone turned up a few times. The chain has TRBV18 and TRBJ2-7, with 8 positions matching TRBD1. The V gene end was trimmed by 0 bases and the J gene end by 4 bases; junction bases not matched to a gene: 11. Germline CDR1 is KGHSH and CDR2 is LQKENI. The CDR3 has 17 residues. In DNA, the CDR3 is TGTGCCAGCTCACCACCCGTTGGACAGGGAACTTCTTACGAGCAGTACTTC. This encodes CASSPPVGQGTSYEQYF. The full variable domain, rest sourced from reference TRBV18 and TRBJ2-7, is NAGVMQNPRHLVRRRGQEARLRCSPMKGHSHVYWYRQLPEEGLKFMVYLQKENIIDESGMPKERFSAEFPKEGPSILRIQQVVRGDSAAYFCASSPPVGQGTSYEQYFGPGTRLTVT.

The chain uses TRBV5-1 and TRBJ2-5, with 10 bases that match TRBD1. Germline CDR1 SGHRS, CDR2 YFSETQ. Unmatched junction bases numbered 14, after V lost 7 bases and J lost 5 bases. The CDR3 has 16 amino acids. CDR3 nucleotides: TGCGCCAGCGCCCTTCGACAGGGGGCGCTGGGGGAGACCCAGTACTTC. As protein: CASALRQGALGETQYF. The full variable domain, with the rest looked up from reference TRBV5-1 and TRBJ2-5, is KAGVTQTPRYLIKTRGQQVTLSCSPISGHRSVSWYQQTPGQGLQFLFEYFSETQRNKGNFPGRFSGRQFSNSRSEMNVSTLELGDSALYLCASALRQGALGETQYFGPGTRLLVL.

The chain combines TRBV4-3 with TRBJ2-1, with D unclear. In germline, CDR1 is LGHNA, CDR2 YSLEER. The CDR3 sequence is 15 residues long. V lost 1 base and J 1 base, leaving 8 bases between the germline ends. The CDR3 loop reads CASSQVGQSYNEQFF. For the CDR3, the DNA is TGCGCCAGCAGCCAAGTGGGCCAGTCCTACAATGAGCAGTTCTTC.

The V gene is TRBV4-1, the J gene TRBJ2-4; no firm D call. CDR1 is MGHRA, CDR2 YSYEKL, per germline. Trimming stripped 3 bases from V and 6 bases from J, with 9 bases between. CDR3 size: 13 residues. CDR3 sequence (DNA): TGCGCCAGCAGCCACATTGGCGGAAACATTCAGTACTTC. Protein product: CASSHIGGNIQYF.

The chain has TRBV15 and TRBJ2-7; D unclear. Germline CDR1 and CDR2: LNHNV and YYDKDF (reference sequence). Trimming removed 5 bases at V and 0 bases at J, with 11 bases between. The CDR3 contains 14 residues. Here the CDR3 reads CATSGWVSSYEQYF. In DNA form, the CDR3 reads TGTGCCACCAGCGGGTGGGTAAGCTCCTACGAGCAGTACTTC.

This CDR3 is CASSVGSGELETQYF. The CDR3, as DNA: TGTGCCAGCAGCGTAGGGTCAGGGGAGTTGGAGACCCAGTACTTC. The rearrangement uses TRBV9 and TRBJ2-5, with D perhaps matching TRBD1 (6 bases). Trimming pared 0 bases from V and 5 bases from J, leaving 14 bases between. In germline, CDR1 is SGDLS, CDR2 YYNGEE. CDR3 length: 15 amino acids.

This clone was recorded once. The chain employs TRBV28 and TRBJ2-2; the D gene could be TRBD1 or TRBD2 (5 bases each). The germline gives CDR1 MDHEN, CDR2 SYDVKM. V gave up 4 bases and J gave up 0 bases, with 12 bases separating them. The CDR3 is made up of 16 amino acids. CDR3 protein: CASSSPGTSNTGELFF. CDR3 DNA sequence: TGTGCCAGCAGTTCCCCCGGGACCTCGAACACCGGGGAGCTGTTTTTT.

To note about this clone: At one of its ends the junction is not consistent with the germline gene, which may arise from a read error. The CDR3 DNA reads TGTCCCAGCAGCCAAGGAACTGGACCGGGGGGGGAGCAGTACTTC. Residues: CPSSQGTGPGGEQYF. The genes are TRBV3-1 (or the pseudogene TRBV3-2) and TRBJ2-7; 8 nucleotides align to TRBD2. Germline assignment: CDR1 LGHDT and CDR2 YNNKEL (reference sequence). This CDR3 region has 15 residues.

The CDR3 DNA is TGCGCCAGCAGCCAAGTTGAGGGGGGGCAGACCGGGGAGCTGTTTTTT. Translated: CASSQVEGGQTGELFF. The V call is TRBV4-1, the J call TRBJ2-2; possibly TRBD2 for D (7 bases). Trimming stripped 1 base from V and 5 bases from J, with 14 bases between. The CDR3 consists of 16 residues. From germline, CDR1 is MGHRA and CDR2 YSYEKL.

This CDR3 reads CASSESGGKGNTIYF. DNA of the CDR3: TGTGCCAGCAGTGAGTCAGGGGGCAAGGGAAACACCATATATTTT. The rearrangement uses TRBV2 and TRBJ1-3; 8 bases agree with TRBD1. The CDR3 is made up of 15 amino acids. The germline CDR1 and CDR2 sequences are SNHLY and FYNNEI. Unmatched junction bases numbered 5, after V lost 3 bases and J lost 4 bases.

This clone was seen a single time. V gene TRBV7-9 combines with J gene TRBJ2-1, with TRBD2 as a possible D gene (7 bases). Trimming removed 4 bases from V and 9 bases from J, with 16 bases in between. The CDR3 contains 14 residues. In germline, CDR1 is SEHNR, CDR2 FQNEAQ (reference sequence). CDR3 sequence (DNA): TGTGCCAGCAGCTGGGAAAGGGGGGGCTTTGAGCAGTTCTTC. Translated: CASSWERGGFEQFF.

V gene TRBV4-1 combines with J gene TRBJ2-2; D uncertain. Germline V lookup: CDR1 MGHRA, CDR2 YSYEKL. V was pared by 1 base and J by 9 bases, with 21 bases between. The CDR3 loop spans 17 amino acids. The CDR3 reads CASSQVFSSEWYRELFF. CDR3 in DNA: TGCGCCAGCAGCCAAGTTTTCTCCTCGGAATGGTACCGGGAGCTGTTTTTT.

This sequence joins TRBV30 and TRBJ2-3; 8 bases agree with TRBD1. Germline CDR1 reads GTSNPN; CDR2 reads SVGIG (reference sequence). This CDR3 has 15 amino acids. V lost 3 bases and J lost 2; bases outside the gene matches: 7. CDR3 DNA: TGTGCCTGGAGAACACAGGGGGGATACACAGATACGCAGTATTTT. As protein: CAWRTQGGYTDTQYF.

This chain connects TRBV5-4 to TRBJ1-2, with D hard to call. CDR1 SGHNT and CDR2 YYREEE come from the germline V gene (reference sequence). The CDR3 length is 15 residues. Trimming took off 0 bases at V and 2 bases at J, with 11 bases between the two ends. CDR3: CASSLEEGPNYGYTF. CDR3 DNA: TGTGCCAGCAGCTTGGAGGAGGGCCCCAACTATGGCTACACCTTC.

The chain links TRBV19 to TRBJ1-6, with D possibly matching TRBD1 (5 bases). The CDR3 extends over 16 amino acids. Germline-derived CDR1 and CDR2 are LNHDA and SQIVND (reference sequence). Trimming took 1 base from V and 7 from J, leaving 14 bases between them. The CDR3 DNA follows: TGTGCCAGTAGTATAGTGGCAGGGCGACAGAATTCACCCCTCCACTTT. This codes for CASSIVAGRQNSPLHF.

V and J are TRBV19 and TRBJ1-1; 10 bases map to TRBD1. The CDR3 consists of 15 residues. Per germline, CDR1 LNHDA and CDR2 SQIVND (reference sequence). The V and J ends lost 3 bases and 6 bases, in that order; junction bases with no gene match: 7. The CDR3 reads CASSIGGQGIAEAFF. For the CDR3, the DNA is TGTGCCAGTAGTATCGGGGGACAGGGGATAGCTGAAGCTTTCTTT.

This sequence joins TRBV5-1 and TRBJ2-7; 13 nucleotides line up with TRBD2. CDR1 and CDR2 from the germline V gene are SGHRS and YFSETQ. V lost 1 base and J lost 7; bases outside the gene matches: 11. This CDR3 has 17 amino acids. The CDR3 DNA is TGCGCCAGCAGCTTGACAACTAGCGGGAGGGAGTCCGGGGAGCAGTACTTC. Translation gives CASSLTTSGRESGEQYF.

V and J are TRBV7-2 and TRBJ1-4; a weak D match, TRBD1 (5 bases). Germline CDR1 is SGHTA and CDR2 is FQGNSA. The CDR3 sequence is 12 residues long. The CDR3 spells CAIGGIGEKLFF. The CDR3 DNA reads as TGTGCTATTGGGGGGATTGGGGAAAAACTGTTTTTT.

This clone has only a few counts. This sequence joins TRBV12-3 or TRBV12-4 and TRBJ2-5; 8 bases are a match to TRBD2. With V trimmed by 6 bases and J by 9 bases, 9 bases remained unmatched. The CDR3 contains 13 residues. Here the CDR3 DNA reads TGTGCCAGCAGGGAGCTAGCGGGTGAGGCCCAGTACTTC. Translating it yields CASRELAGEAQYF.

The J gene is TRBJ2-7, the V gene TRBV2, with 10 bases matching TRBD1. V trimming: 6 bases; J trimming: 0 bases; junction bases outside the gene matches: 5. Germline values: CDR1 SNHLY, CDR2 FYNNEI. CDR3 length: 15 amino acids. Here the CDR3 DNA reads TGTGCCAGCAGGGCGGACAGGGGGTTCTCCTACGAGCAGTACTTC. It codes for CASRADRGFSYEQYF. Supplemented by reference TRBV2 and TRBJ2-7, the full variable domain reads EPEVTQTPSHQVTQMGQEVILRCVPISNHLYFYWYRQILGQKVEFLVSFYNNEISEKSEIFDDQFSVERPDGSNFTLKIRSTKLEDSAMYFCASRADRGFSYEQYFGPGTRLTVT.

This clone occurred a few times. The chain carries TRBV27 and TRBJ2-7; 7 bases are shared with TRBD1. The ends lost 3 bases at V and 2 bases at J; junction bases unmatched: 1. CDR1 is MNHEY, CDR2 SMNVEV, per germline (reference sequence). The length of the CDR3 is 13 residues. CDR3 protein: CASSLGQTYEQYF. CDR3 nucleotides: TGTGCCAGCAGTTTGGGACAGACCTACGAGCAGTACTTC.

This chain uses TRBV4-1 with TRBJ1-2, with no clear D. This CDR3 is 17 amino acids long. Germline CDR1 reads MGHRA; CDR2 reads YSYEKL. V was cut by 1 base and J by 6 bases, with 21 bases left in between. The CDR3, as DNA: TGCGCCAGCAGCCAAGGTCGGCTTCAAGGGTTTGGGGATGGCTACACCTTC. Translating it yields CASSQGRLQGFGDGYTF.

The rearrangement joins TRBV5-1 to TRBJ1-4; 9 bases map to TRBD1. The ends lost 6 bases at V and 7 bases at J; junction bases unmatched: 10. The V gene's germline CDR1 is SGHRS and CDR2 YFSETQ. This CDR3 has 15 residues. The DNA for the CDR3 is TGCGCCAGCACCTATACAGGGGGCTTCTCTGAAAAACTGTTTTTT. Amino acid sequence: CASTYTGGFSEKLFF.